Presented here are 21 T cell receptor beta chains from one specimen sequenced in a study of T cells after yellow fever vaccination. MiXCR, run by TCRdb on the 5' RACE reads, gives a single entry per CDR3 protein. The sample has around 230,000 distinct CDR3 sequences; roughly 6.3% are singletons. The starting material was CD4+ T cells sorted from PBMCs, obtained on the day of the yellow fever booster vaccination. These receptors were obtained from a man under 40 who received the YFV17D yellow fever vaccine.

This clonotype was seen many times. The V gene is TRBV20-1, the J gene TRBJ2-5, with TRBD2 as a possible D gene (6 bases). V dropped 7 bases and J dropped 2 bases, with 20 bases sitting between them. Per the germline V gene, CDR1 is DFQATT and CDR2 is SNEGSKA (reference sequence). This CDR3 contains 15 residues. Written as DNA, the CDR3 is TGCAGTGTCCGTGGGAGGCTCGGAAATCAAGAGACCCAGTACTTC. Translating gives CSVRGRLGNQETQYF.

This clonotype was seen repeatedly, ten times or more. This chain's CDR3 is CAISKRGLDPSTDTQYF. In DNA, the CDR3 is TGTGCCATCAGCAAAAGGGGACTAGATCCTAGCACAGATACGCAGTATTTT. The gene calls are TRBV10-3 and TRBJ2-3, with 8 bases aligning to TRBD2. Germline V lookup: CDR1 ENHRY, CDR2 SYGVKD. The junction had 11 bases not matched to a gene; V was cut back by 6 bases and J by 0 bases. This CDR3 has 17 residues.

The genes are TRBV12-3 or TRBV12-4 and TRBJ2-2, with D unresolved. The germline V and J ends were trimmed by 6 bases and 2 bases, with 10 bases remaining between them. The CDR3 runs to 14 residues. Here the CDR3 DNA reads TGTGCCAGCAGCCCCCAGGCCAACACCGGGGAGCTGTTTTTT. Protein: CASSPQANTGELFF.

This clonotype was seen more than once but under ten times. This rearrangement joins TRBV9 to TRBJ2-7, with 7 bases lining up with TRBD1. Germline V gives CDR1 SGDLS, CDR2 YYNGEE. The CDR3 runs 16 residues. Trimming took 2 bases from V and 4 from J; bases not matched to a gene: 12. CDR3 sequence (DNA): TGTGCCAGCAGCGTCGGAGACCGGGACAGCGAATACGAGCAGTACTTC. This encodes CASSVGDRDSEYEQYF.

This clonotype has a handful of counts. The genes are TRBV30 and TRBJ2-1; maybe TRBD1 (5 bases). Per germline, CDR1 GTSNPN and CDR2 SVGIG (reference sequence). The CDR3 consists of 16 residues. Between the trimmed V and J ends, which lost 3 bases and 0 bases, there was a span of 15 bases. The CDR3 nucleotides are TGTGCCTGGAGCGTCCAGGGCCTTAGCTCCTACAATGAGCAGTTCTTC. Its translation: CAWSVQGLSSYNEQFF.

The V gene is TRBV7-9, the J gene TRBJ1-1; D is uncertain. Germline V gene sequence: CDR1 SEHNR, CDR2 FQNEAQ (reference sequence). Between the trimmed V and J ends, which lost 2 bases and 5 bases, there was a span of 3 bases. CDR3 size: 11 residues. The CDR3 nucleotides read TGTGCCAGCAGCTTACAGACTGAAGCTTTCTTT. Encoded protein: CASSLQTEAFF.

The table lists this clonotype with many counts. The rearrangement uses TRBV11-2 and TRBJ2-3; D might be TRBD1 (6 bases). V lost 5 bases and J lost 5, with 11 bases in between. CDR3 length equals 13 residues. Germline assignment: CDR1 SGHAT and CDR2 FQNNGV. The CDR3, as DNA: TGTGCCAGCAGCGCGCAGACAGGAGATACGCAGTATTTT. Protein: CASSAQTGDTQYF.

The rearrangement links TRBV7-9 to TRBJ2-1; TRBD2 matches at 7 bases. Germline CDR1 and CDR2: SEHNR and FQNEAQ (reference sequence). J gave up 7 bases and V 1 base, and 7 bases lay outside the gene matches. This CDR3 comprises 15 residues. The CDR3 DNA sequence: TGTGCCAGCAGCTTAGGCGCGGGAGCCCTAAATGAGCAGTTCTTC. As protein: CASSLGAGALNEQFF.

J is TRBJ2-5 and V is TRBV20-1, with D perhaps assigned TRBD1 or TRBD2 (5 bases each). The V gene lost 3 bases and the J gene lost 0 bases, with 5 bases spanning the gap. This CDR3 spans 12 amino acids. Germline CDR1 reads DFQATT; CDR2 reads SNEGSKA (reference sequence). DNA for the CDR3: TGCAGTGCTAGGGGGGACCAAGAGACCCAGTACTTC. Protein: CSARGDQETQYF.

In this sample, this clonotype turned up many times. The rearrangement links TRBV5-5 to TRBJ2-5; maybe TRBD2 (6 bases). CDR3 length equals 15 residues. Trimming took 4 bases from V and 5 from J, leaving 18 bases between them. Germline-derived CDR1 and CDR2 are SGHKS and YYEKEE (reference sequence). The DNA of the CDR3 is TGTGCCAGCAGCCGTAGCGGTTCCCCAGGGGAGACCCAGTACTTC. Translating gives CASSRSGSPGETQYF.

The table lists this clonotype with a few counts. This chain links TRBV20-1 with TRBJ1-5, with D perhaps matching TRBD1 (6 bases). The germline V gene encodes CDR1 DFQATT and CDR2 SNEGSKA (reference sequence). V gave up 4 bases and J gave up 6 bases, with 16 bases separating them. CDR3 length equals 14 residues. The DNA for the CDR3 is TGCAGTGCTACAAAGGGGGGGTCAGTTCAGCCCCAGCATTTT. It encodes CSATKGGSVQPQHF.

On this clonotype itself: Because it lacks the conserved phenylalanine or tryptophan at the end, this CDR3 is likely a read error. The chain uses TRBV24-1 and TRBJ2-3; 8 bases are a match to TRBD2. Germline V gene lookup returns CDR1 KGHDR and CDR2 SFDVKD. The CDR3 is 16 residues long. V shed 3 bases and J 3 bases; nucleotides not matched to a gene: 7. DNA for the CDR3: TGTGCCACCAGTGATCCCAGCGGGAGTGAAACAGATACGCAGTATTAT. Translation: CATSDPSGSETDTQYY.

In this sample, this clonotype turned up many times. The CDR3 nucleotides are TGTGCCAGCAGGCAGTTCGGGGGTGAGCAGTTCTTC. This codes for CASRQFGGEQFF. The V gene is TRBV6-2 or TRBV6-3, the J gene TRBJ2-1; weak D call: TRBD2 (6 bases). The germline V gene has CDR1 MNHEY and CDR2 SVGEGT. The CDR3 is 12 amino acids. The V end was cut by 6 bases, the J end by 9 bases, with 12 bases between.

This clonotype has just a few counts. The CDR3 loop reads CASGLGLAGGEQFF. In DNA, the CDR3 is TGTGCTAGCGGACTGGGACTAGCGGGAGGTGAGCAGTTCTTC. The chain joins TRBV7-7 to TRBJ2-1; TRBD2 matches 15 bases. The germline gives CDR1 SSHAT, CDR2 FNYEAQ (reference sequence). The CDR3 is 14 residues long.

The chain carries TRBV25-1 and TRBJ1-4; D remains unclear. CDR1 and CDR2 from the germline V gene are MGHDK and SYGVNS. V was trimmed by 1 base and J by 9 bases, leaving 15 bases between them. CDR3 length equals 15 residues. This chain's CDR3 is CASSESLTIPQKLFF. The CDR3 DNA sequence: TGTGCCAGCAGTGAATCGCTAACCATCCCACAAAAACTGTTTTTT.

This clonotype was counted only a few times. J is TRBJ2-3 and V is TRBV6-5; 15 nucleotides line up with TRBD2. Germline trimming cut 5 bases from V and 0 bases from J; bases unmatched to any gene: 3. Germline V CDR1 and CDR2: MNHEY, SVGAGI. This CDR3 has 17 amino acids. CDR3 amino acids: CASSRGLAGGSTDTQYF. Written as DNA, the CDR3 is TGTGCCAGCAGTCGGGGACTAGCGGGAGGTAGCACAGATACGCAGTATTTT.

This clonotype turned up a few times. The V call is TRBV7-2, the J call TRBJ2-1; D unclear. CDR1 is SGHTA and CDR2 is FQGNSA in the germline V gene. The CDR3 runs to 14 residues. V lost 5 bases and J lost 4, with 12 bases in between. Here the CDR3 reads CASSQTNGYNEQFF. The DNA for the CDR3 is TGTGCCAGCAGCCAGACCAACGGATACAATGAGCAGTTCTTC.

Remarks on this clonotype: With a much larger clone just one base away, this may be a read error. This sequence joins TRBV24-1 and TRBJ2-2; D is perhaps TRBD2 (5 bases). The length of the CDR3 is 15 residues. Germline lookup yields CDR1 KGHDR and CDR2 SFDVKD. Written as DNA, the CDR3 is TGTGCCACCTGTGATCCAACCGGACTCACCGGGGAGCTGTTTTTT. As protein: CATCDPTGLTGELFF.

The CDR3 loop reads CASSVSRGQRTGELFF. Here the CDR3 DNA reads TGTGCCAGCAGCGTATCGCGAGGGCAAAGGACCGGGGAGCTGTTTTTT. The chain joins TRBV9 to TRBJ2-2; maybe TRBD2 (5 bases). Looked up from germline, CDR1 is SGDLS and CDR2 is YYNGEE. V was trimmed by 1 base and J by 5 bases, leaving 15 bases between them. The CDR3 has 16 residues.

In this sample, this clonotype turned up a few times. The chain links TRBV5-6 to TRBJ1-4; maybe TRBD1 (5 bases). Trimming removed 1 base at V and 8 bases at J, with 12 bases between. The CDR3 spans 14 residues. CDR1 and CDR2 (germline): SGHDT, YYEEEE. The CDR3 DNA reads TGTGCCAGCAGCTTGCGCGGGACGCAGGAAAAACTGTTTTTT. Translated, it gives CASSLRGTQEKLFF. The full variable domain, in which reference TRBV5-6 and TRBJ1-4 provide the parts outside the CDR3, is DAGVTQSPTHLIKTRGQQVTLRCSPKSGHDTVSWYQQALGQGPQFIFQYYEEEERQRGNFPDRFSGHQFPNYSSELNVNALLLGDSALYLCASSLRGTQEKLFFGSGTQLSVL.

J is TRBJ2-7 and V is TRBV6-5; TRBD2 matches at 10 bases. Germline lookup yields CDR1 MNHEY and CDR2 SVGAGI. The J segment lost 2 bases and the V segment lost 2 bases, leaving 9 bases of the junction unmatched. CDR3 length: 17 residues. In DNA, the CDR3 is TGTGCCAGCAGTTACGTGACTAGCGGGCGTAGACCCTACGAGCAGTACTTC. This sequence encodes CASSYVTSGRRPYEQYF.